These 32 T cell receptor beta chains came from one sample sequenced in a study of long-term antiretroviral therapy in people with HIV (dated by TCRdb to 2022 to 2024). The immunoSEQ hsTCRB v3.0 assay was used at survey level resolution to sequence the TRB variable region. The source is immuneACCESS, and TCRdb retained only in-frame sequences with V and J called. Part of the clones is not carried over; for the studies checked, unresolved V genes explain less than half of this, and the remainder is unexplained. The sample yields 35,000 or so clones; approximately 80% were counted once. Around 7.4% of the sample is in the top ten clones. This material consisted of unsorted PBMCs, taken 2 years after starting antiretroviral therapy. Receptor source: a woman aged 45-65 years with HIV.

The chain employs TRBV5-6 and TRBJ2-5; TRBD1 aligns across 7 bases. V lost 4 bases to trimming and J lost 1 base; unmatched junction nucleotides: 7. CDR1 SGHDT and CDR2 YYEEEE come from the germline V gene. This CDR3 contains 15 residues. The CDR3: CASSSRDRAQETQYF. DNA of the CDR3: TGTGCCAGCAGCAGCCGGGACAGAGCCCAAGAGACCCAGTACTTC.

The rearrangement uses TRBV11-2 and TRBJ2-6; TRBD2 matches 11 bases. Trimming took 1 base from V and 2 from J; bases not matched to a gene: 4. Germline loops: CDR1 SGHAT, CDR2 FQNNGV. This CDR3 region has 18 residues. CDR3 sequence reads: CASSLGELAGAGANVLTF. The CDR3 coding sequence is TGTGCCAGCAGCTTAGGGGAACTAGCGGGGGCTGGGGCCAACGTCCTGACTTTC.

The J gene is TRBJ2-1, the V gene TRBV11-3; TRBD1 or TRBD2 may be the D gene (6 bases each). Trimming removed 1 base from V and 9 bases from J, with 13 bases in between. Germline CDR1 reads SGHNT; CDR2 reads YENEEA. The CDR3 runs to 14 residues. The DNA for the CDR3 is TGTGCCAGCAGCTTAGGGGGGGCTAGGAGTGAGCAGTTCTTC. This sequence encodes CASSLGGARSEQFF.

The chain combines TRBV5-6 with TRBJ2-3; weak D call: TRBD2 (6 bases). This CDR3 has 15 residues. With 2 bases removed from V and 2 bases from J, the gap between germline ends came to 12 bases. The germline CDR1 and CDR2 sequences are SGHDT and YYEEEE. CDR3 protein: CASSLWRGYTDTQYF. The CDR3 region has the DNA TGTGCCAGCAGCTTATGGCGGGGCTACACAGATACGCAGTATTTT. The entire variable domain, with the rest obtained from reference TRBV5-6 and TRBJ2-3, is as follows: DAGVTQSPTHLIKTRGQQVTLRCSPKSGHDTVSWYQQALGQGPQFIFQYYEEEERQRGNFPDRFSGHQFPNYSSELNVNALLLGDSALYLCASSLWRGYTDTQYFGPGTRLTVL.

The sample holds a few counts of this clone. The J gene is TRBJ2-1, the V gene TRBV19; 7 bases are a match to TRBD1. This CDR3 comprises 13 residues. The junction had 5 bases not matched to a gene; V was cut back by 7 bases and J by 5 bases. The germline gives CDR1 LNHDA, CDR2 SQIVND (reference sequence). In DNA form, the CDR3 reads TGTGCCAGTACGAGGGGGCGGAACAATGAGCAGTTCTTC. It yields the protein CASTRGRNNEQFF.

The chain employs TRBV4-1 and TRBJ2-3; 10 bases align to TRBD2. The CDR3 extends over 17 amino acids. With 3 bases clipped from V and 2 bases from J, the junction kept 8 bases outside the gene matches. Germline CDR1 reads MGHRA; CDR2 reads YSYEKL. In DNA, the CDR3 is TGCGCCAGCAGCCAGTACCTAGCGGGGGCCCCCACAGATACGCAGTATTTT. Translated: CASSQYLAGAPTDTQYF.

The V gene is TRBV12-5, the J gene TRBJ2-5; D may be TRBD2 (5 bases). With 6 bases removed from V and 5 bases from J, the gap between germline ends came to 16 bases. The CDR3 contains 14 residues. Germline CDR1 is LGHNT and CDR2 is FRNRAP. The CDR3 DNA sequence: TGTGCTAGTGGAGCGCAACTAGGGCGGGAGACCCAGTACTTC. Translation gives CASGAQLGRETQYF.

This clone was picked up one time. J is TRBJ2-4 and V is TRBV6-1; D ambiguous. Deletions cut 2 bases from V and 15 bases from J, with 8 bases between. The germline V gene encodes CDR1 MNHNS and CDR2 SASEGT. The CDR3 runs to 10 residues. CDR3 in DNA: TGTGCCAGCAGTGAATTTTTCTGGTACTTC. It encodes CASSEFFWYF.

Worth noting for this clone: Germline is not matched at one junction end, which may reflect a read error. This chain uses TRBV7-8 with TRBJ2-7, with 12 bases fitting TRBD2. CDR3 length: 13 amino acids. Germline loops: CDR1 SGHVS, CDR2 FQNEAQ. CDR3 amino acids: CASSLAGGREQYF. CDR3 in DNA: TGTGCCAGCAGCCTAGCGGGGGGGCGGGAGCAGTACTTC.

V and J are TRBV14 and TRBJ1-5; D unresolved. CDR1 SGHDN and CDR2 FVKESK come from the germline V gene. V was pared by 2 bases and J by 5 bases, with 7 bases between. The CDR3 spans 13 residues. The CDR3 reads CASSQTYHQPQHF. CDR3 DNA sequence: TGTGCCAGCAGCCAAACTTATCATCAGCCCCAGCATTTT. Full variable domain (rest looked up from reference TRBV14 and TRBJ1-5): EAGVTQFPSHSVIEKGQTVTLRCDPISGHDNLYWYRRVMGKEIKFLLHFVKESKQDESGMPNNRFLAERTGGTYSTLKVQPAELEDSGVYFCASSQTYHQPQHFGDGTRLSIL.

The V and J genes are TRBV29-1 and TRBJ2-7; 9 nucleotides agree with TRBD1. Losses at the gene ends were 6 bases for V and 5 bases for J; bases not matched to a gene: 17. Germline CDR1 and CDR2: SQVTM and ANQGSEA. The CDR3 sequence is 16 residues long. CDR3 sequence: CSVSAVPGQGRDEQYF. The CDR3 DNA is TGCAGCGTCTCGGCCGTCCCCGGACAGGGGAGAGACGAGCAGTACTTC.

V gene TRBV29-1 combines with J gene TRBJ2-3; D is uncertain. Germline V gene sequence: CDR1 SQVTM, CDR2 ANQGSEA. With 6 bases removed from V and 0 bases from J, the gap between germline ends came to 16 bases. The CDR3 loop spans 15 amino acids. The CDR3 spells CSVRPSLDSTDTQYF. The CDR3, as DNA: TGCAGCGTCCGTCCATCTCTCGACAGCACAGATACGCAGTATTTT.

The chain carries TRBV5-1 and TRBJ2-6; D gene uncertain. V gave up 1 base and J gave up 4 bases, with 9 bases separating them. From germline, CDR1 is SGHRS and CDR2 YFSETQ. This CDR3 spans 15 amino acids. The CDR3 loop is CASSLRSSGANVLTF. The CDR3 nucleotides are TGCGCCAGCAGCTTGAGGAGTTCAGGGGCCAACGTCCTGACTTTC. The complete variable domain, with remaining parts taken from reference TRBV5-1 and TRBJ2-6, reads KAGVTQTPRYLIKTRGQQVTLSCSPISGHRSVSWYQQTPGQGLQFLFEYFSETQRNKGNFPGRFSGRQFSNSRSEMNVSTLELGDSALYLCASSLRSSGANVLTFGAGSRLTVL.

This chain connects TRBV2 to TRBJ1-3; D is uncertain. Trimming removed 9 bases from V and 0 bases from J, with 15 bases in between. The germline gives CDR1 SNHLY, CDR2 FYNNEI. CDR3 length equals 15 residues. The CDR3 nucleotides read TGTGCCAGTACGCTTGGGGTTCACTCTGGAAACACCATATATTTT. Translating gives CASTLGVHSGNTIYF.

The sample holds a few counts of this clone. The V call is TRBV9, the J call TRBJ1-2, with TRBD1 matching over 7 bases. V was clipped by 7 bases and J by 4 bases; unmatched bases: 7. The germline gives CDR1 SGDLS, CDR2 YYNGEE. The CDR3 has 13 residues. This CDR3 reads CASGAGGFYGYTF. The CDR3 DNA reads TGTGCCAGCGGGGCAGGGGGTTTCTATGGCTACACCTTC.

The chain carries TRBV14 and TRBJ2-1; a weak D match, TRBD2 (5 bases). Germline CDR1 SGHDN, CDR2 FVKESK. V was pared by 2 bases and J by 1 base, with 6 bases between. There are 14 residues in the CDR3. This chain's CDR3 is CASSQRTSYNEQFF. The CDR3, as DNA: TGTGCCAGCAGCCAACGGACTTCCTACAATGAGCAGTTCTTC.

J is TRBJ1-2 and V is TRBV4-1; D is ambiguous. Germline V gene lookup returns CDR1 MGHRA and CDR2 YSYEKL. V lost 1 base and J lost 2, with 11 bases in between. There are 15 residues in the CDR3. The CDR3 protein is CASSQVLVSNYGYTF. The CDR3 DNA sequence: TGCGCCAGCAGCCAAGTATTGGTCTCCAACTATGGCTACACCTTC.

This chain uses TRBV5-1 with TRBJ1-2; D is uncertain. V gave up 0 bases and J gave up 2 bases, with 14 bases separating them. The V gene's germline CDR1 is SGHRS and CDR2 YFSETQ. The CDR3 runs 16 residues. The DNA of the CDR3 is TGCGCCAGCAGCTTGGTTCCGGGCGGACCGAACTATGGCTACACCTTC. This codes for CASSLVPGGPNYGYTF.

V usage is TRBV5-1 and J usage is TRBJ2-3; 11 nucleotides match TRBD2. The CDR3 runs 20 residues. The germline V gene has CDR1 SGHRS and CDR2 YFSETQ. Unmatched junction bases numbered 13, after V lost 0 bases and J lost 1 base. The CDR3 DNA sequence: TGCGCCAGCAGCTTGGCCGGATCTAGCGGGGGGCTTCGAGGCACAGATACGCAGTATTTT. Its translation is CASSLAGSSGGLRGTDTQYF.

The chain links TRBV6-5 to TRBJ1-3; 7 nucleotides align to TRBD1. J was trimmed by 0 bases and V by 6 bases; bases with no gene match: 5. CDR3 length equals 15 residues. The germline CDR1 and CDR2 sequences are MNHEY and SVGAGI. CDR3 bases: TGTGCCAGCAGGCCAGGGGGAAACTCTGGAAACACCATATATTTT. Its translation is CASRPGGNSGNTIYF.

The chain carries TRBV6-9 and TRBJ2-2; no firm D call. Between the trimmed V and J ends, which lost 8 bases and 6 bases, there was a span of 19 bases. This CDR3 region has 15 residues. The germline CDR1 and CDR2 sequences are MNHGY and SVAAGI. The DNA of the CDR3 is TGTGCCAGCCTGGGCAGGCGGAGTGGGGCCGGGGAGCTGTTTTTT. Amino acids: CASLGRRSGAGELFF.

This chain uses TRBV9 with TRBJ2-5; 7 nucleotides agree with TRBD2. The CDR3 has 12 amino acids. CDR1 is SGDLS and CDR2 is YYNGEE in the germline V gene. V lost 7 bases to trimming and J lost 2 bases; unmatched junction nucleotides: 2. In DNA form, the CDR3 reads TGTGCCAGCGGGGGGGTTCAAGAGACCCAGTACTTC. Its protein product is CASGGVQETQYF.

This clone was detected once. The chain employs TRBV27 and TRBJ1-2; 10 bases match TRBD1. The CDR3 covers 17 residues. Germline V gene lookup returns CDR1 MNHEY and CDR2 SMNVEV (reference sequence). Trimming removed 6 bases from V and 6 bases from J; junction bases left unmatched: 16. The chain's CDR3 is CASRPGQGSLKGDGYTF. The CDR3, as DNA: TGTGCCAGCAGGCCGGGACAGGGGAGTTTAAAAGGGGATGGCTACACCTTC.

J is TRBJ2-2 and V is TRBV30; 7 bases are shared with TRBD1. Trimming cost V 2 bases and J 6 bases; bases outside gene matches: 6. CDR3 length: 14 residues. Per germline, CDR1 GTSNPN and CDR2 SVGIG (reference sequence). The CDR3 here is CAWSLGTAAGELFF. The CDR3 nucleotides read TGTGCCTGGAGTCTGGGGACAGCTGCCGGGGAGCTGTTTTTT.

V and J are TRBV5-1 and TRBJ2-1; 11 nucleotides line up with TRBD2. Germline V gives CDR1 SGHRS, CDR2 YFSETQ. Trimming took 3 bases from V and 5 from J; bases not matched to a gene: 13. CDR3 length: 18 amino acids. CDR3 protein: CASSSTILLAGENNEQFF. CDR3 DNA: TGCGCCAGCAGCTCAACCATACTACTAGCGGGGGAGAACAATGAGCAGTTCTTC.

Only one count was recorded for this clone. The chain is built from TRBV18 and TRBJ2-2; unclear D gene. Trimming left V 5 bases short and J 5 bases short, with 6 bases between. From germline, CDR1 is KGHSH and CDR2 LQKENI. This CDR3 is built from 12 residues. The CDR3 nucleotides read TGTGCCAGCTCAAACTCTACCGGGGAGCTGTTTTTT. This sequence encodes CASSNSTGELFF.

This chain links TRBV4-1 with TRBJ1-4, with D maybe TRBD1 (5 bases). Trimming shortened V by 0 bases and J by 4 bases, and 12 bases separated the two germline ends. Looked up from germline, CDR1 is MGHRA and CDR2 is YSYEKL. This CDR3 contains 16 residues. In DNA form, the CDR3 reads TGCGCCAGCAGCCAAGAAACGGGACGAAGTAATGAAAAACTGTTTTTT. It specifies CASSQETGRSNEKLFF.

This chain uses TRBV6-5 with TRBJ1-4; TRBD1 matches 8 bases. V shed 5 bases, J shed 6 bases, and the junction held 8 bases outside the gene matches. This CDR3 comprises 15 residues. Germline values: CDR1 MNHEY, CDR2 SVGAGI. CDR3 amino acids: CASSPGGQGYEKLFF. The CDR3 nucleotides read TGTGCCAGCAGTCCCGGTGGACAGGGTTATGAAAAACTGTTTTTT.

The chain is built from TRBV5-5 and TRBJ1-1, with D unresolved. Trimming stripped 1 base from V and 0 bases from J, with 16 bases between. Germline V gives CDR1 SGHKS, CDR2 YYEKEE (reference sequence). This CDR3 has 17 amino acids. CDR3 in amino acids: CASSLREEELMNTEAFF. DNA of the CDR3: TGTGCCAGCAGCTTGCGAGAAGAGGAACTGATGAACACTGAAGCTTTCTTT.

The chain has TRBV5-6 and TRBJ1-3; D may be TRBD1 (5 bases). Between the trimmed V and J ends, which lost 4 bases and 2 bases, there was a span of 16 bases. This CDR3 is built from 16 residues. Per germline, CDR1 SGHDT and CDR2 YYEEEE. CDR3 residues: CASSLRTYQPGNTIYF. The CDR3 coding sequence is TGTGCCAGCAGCCTTCGGACATACCAACCTGGAAACACCATATATTTT.

The genes are TRBV19 and TRBJ1-5; no definite D call. V lost 2 bases to trimming and J lost 4 bases, with 6 bases between them. The CDR3 has 13 amino acids. Germline V gene lookup returns CDR1 LNHDA and CDR2 SQIVND (reference sequence). CDR3 region: CASSIRENQPQHF. DNA of the CDR3: TGTGCCAGTAGTATACGGGAAAATCAGCCCCAGCATTTT.

The chain recombines TRBV6-6 with TRBJ1-4; D is undetermined. This CDR3 contains 13 residues. V lost 7 bases to trimming and J lost 8 bases, with 14 bases between them. The germline V gene has CDR1 MNHNY and CDR2 SVGAGI (reference sequence). Written as DNA, the CDR3 is TGTGCCAGCAAGCTTGTCAGCGGGGAAAAACTGTTTTTT. Translated: CASKLVSGEKLFF.